The 22 T cell receptor beta chains in this list originate from one sample, sequenced in a study of T cell clonality in common variable immunodeficiency. TCRdb's table, derived via immunoSEQ multiplex PCR, lists solely in-frame clones and lacks some. The specimen gives under 40,000 clones without singletons; the ten biggest hold 0.95%. Specimen: peripheral blood mononuclear cells. The receptors stem from a person aged 18 to 75 in good health.

This clone was recorded at least ten times. The sequence runs out 3 residues before the end of the CDR3; the remainder is reconstructed from the germline J gene. This chain joins TRBV29-1 and TRBJ1-2; 12 bases agree with TRBD1. Germline V gene sequence: CDR1 SQVTM, CDR2 ANQGSEA. CDR3 length equals 15 residues. J was trimmed by 3 bases and V by 4 bases; bases with no gene match: 6. This CDR3 is CSVGEGQGAHYGYTF. The CDR3 DNA, read in part, is TGCAGCGTTGGGGAGGGACAGGGGGCTCACTATGGC. The full variable domain, rest sourced from reference TRBV29-1 and TRBJ1-2, is SAVISQKPSRDICQRGTSLTIQCQVDSQVTMMFWYRQQPGQSLTLIATANQGSEATYESGFVIDKFPISRPNLTFSTLTVSNMSPEDSSIYLCSVGEGQGAHYGYTFGSGTRLTVV.

Here the CDR3 reads CASSLATAGGDYTF. The CDR3 bases that were read are TGTGCCAGCAGCTTAGCGACAGCTGGTGGTGAC. The chain combines TRBV7-2 with TRBJ1-2; the D gene is possibly TRBD1 (5 bases). The read ends 3 residues before the CDR3 terminus; that terminus is restored from the germline J gene. The CDR3 has 14 amino acids. CDR1 is SGHTA and CDR2 is FQGNSA in the germline V gene.

This clone was seen repeatedly, ten times or more. The read terminates 3 residues ahead of where the CDR3 ends, so the germline J gene completes it. This rearrangement joins TRBV19 to TRBJ2-1; D unresolved. This CDR3 has 12 residues. CDR1 LNHDA and CDR2 SQIVND come from the germline V gene (reference sequence). V was cut by 4 bases and J by 5 bases, with 6 bases left in between. The CDR3 region is CASSSGHNEQFF. The sequenced part of the CDR3 DNA is TGTGCCAGTAGTAGCGGCCACAATGAG.

This clone was picked up many times. Read data end 3 residues before the CDR3 end; the end is taken from the germline J gene. The chain joins TRBV7-2 to TRBJ2-5, with 7 nucleotides matching TRBD1. From germline, CDR1 is SGHTA and CDR2 FQGNSA. Losses at the gene ends were 5 bases for V and 3 bases for J; bases not matched to a gene: 6. This CDR3 is built from 14 residues. CDR3 DNA (partial): TGTGCCAGCAGCGGGACAGTCCTAGAAGAGACC. It specifies CASSGTVLEET. The full CDR3 protein reads CASSGTVLEETQYF.

The table lists this clone with many counts. Sequencing ends 3 residues short of the CDR3 end; the germline J gene provides the rest. V is TRBV5-1 and J is TRBJ2-7; D may be TRBD1 (6 bases). This CDR3 is 14 amino acids long. Per germline, CDR1 SGHRS and CDR2 YFSETQ. Trimming pared 4 bases from V and 5 bases from J, leaving 16 bases between. Here the CDR3 reads CASSPGSQGNEQYF. The covered CDR3 bases are TGCGCCAGCAGCCCAGGGTCGCAGGGGAACGAG.

This clone was detected ten times or more. Read coverage stops 3 residues before the CDR3 terminus; the germline J gene supplies the remainder. The chain recombines TRBV19 with TRBJ2-2, with TRBD1 matching 9 bases. Per germline, CDR1 LNHDA and CDR2 SQIVND (reference sequence). The CDR3 loop spans 15 amino acids. The J segment lost 5 bases and the V segment lost 5 bases, leaving 6 bases of the junction unmatched. CDR3 DNA, as far as it was read: TGTGCCAGTAGTTTCCCGACAGGGGGTACCGGGGAG. Translation: CASSFPTGGTGE. The entire CDR3 protein reads CASSFPTGGTGELFF.

This clone was counted many times. One junction end does not reproduce the germline sequence, and a read error may be involved. The CDR3 goes on 3 residues after the read ends, and that part is filled in from the germline J gene. The chain carries TRBV4-2 and TRBJ1-2, with 7 bases fitting TRBD1. CDR1 and CDR2 (germline): LGHNA, YNFKEQ. This CDR3 has 15 amino acids. CDR3 region: CASSSEGRGVNGYTF. CDR3 DNA, as far as it was read: TGCGCCAGCAGCTCCGAGGGCAGGGGGGTCAATGGC.

Ten or more counts support this clone. The sequenced CDR3 bases are TGTGCCAGCAGTGAAAGGGCTAGCGGGAGCTCCAATGAG. Translated, it gives CASSERASGSSNE. The entire CDR3 is CASSERASGSSNEQFF. This chain uses TRBV6-1 with TRBJ2-1, with TRBD2 matching 10 bases. The read halts 3 residues ahead of the CDR3 end, with the missing end drawn from the germline J gene. The trim removed 2 bases at V and 6 bases at J, leaving 7 bases unmatched. Germline V gene sequence: CDR1 MNHNS, CDR2 SASEGT. This CDR3 has 16 residues.

This clone was seen repeatedly, ten times or more. The read comes to an end 3 residues before the CDR3 does, leaving the germline J gene to fill in the end. The V gene is TRBV7-2, the J gene TRBJ2-2; D remains ambiguous. Per the germline V gene, CDR1 is SGHTA and CDR2 is FQGNSA. Trimming took off 4 bases at V and 3 bases at J, with 3 bases between the two ends. The CDR3 has 12 residues. CDR3 DNA, as far as it was read: TGTGCCAGCAGCTCCGACACCGGGGAG. This codes for CASSSDTGE. The CDR3 in its entirety is CASSSDTGELFF. The entire variable domain, with the rest obtained from reference TRBV7-2 and TRBJ2-2, is as follows: GAGVSQSPSNKVTEKGKDVELRCDPISGHTALYWYRQSLGQGLEFLIYFQGNSAPDKSGLPSDRFSAERTGGSVSTLTIQRTQQEDSAVYLCASSSDTGELFFGEGSRLTVL.

This clone was picked up many times. The read comes to an end 3 residues before the CDR3 does, leaving the germline J gene to fill in the end. The chain uses TRBV5-1 and TRBJ2-2; TRBD2 aligns across 7 bases. CDR3 size: 16 residues. Losses at the gene ends were 2 bases for V and 0 bases for J; bases not matched to a gene: 4. CDR1 SGHRS and CDR2 YFSETQ come from the germline V gene. CDR3 DNA, as far as it was read: TGCGCCAGCAGCTTCTTCCGGGGGGCGAACACCGGGGAG. Its protein is CASSFFRGANTGE. The complete CDR3 protein is CASSFFRGANTGELFF.

This clone was seen at least ten times. The DNA ends 3 residues before the CDR3 does, and the rest of the CDR3 is filled in from the germline J gene. V is TRBV5-1 and J is TRBJ1-2; 8 bases are shared with TRBD1. From germline, CDR1 is SGHRS and CDR2 YFSETQ. The CDR3 runs to 15 residues. The J segment lost 3 bases and the V segment lost 2 bases, leaving 6 bases of the junction unmatched. The CDR3 here is CASSFLGQGDYGYTF. CDR3 DNA (partial): TGCGCCAGCAGCTTTCTCGGACAGGGCGACTATGGC.

This clone was recorded many times. The sequence runs out 3 residues before the end of the CDR3; the remainder is reconstructed from the germline J gene. The chain carries TRBV20-1 and TRBJ2-1; 10 nucleotides match TRBD1. Germline-derived CDR1 and CDR2 are DFQATT and SNEGSKA (reference sequence). V trimming: 4 bases; J trimming: 5 bases; junction bases outside the gene matches: 11. The CDR3 spans 16 residues. This CDR3 reads CSATKTGQGDDNEQFF. CDR3 bases read: TGCAGTGCTACTAAAACTGGACAGGGGGACGACAATGAG.

The table lists this clone with many counts. The read terminates 3 residues ahead of where the CDR3 ends, so the germline J gene completes it. This chain links TRBV20-1 with TRBJ2-7, with 9 bases that match TRBD2. Trimming at V came to 0 bases and at J to 6 bases, leaving 9 bases not matched to a gene. The CDR3 covers 15 residues. Germline-derived CDR1 and CDR2 are DFQATT and SNEGSKA (reference sequence). CDR3 DNA, as far as it was read: TGCAGTGCTAGAGATCTGGCGGGAGGGCCAGCCGAG. Translated, it gives CSARDLAGGPAE. In full, the CDR3 reads CSARDLAGGPAEQYF.

This clone was recorded at least ten times. The CDR3 end lies 3 residues beyond the end of the read and is filled in from the germline J gene. This chain uses TRBV11-2 with TRBJ1-2; the match to TRBD1 covers 8 bases. In germline, CDR1 is SGHAT, CDR2 FQNNGV. CDR3 size: 15 residues. V shed 5 bases and J 2 bases; nucleotides not matched to a gene: 7. The CDR3 DNA, read in part, is TGTGCCAGCAGCCCAACAGGGGGGACAAACTATGGC. Translating it yields CASSPTGGTNYG. The entire CDR3 protein reads CASSPTGGTNYGYTF.

This clone came up many times. The read comes to an end 3 residues before the CDR3 does, leaving the germline J gene to fill in the end. V gene TRBV29-1 combines with J gene TRBJ2-7; D possibly corresponds to TRBD2 (5 bases). V lost 7 bases and J lost 6, with 13 bases in between. The CDR3 contains 11 residues. Germline loops: CDR1 SQVTM, CDR2 ANQGSEA. The CDR3 spells CSGRERGEQYF. The part of the CDR3 DNA that was read is TGCAGCGGACGGGAACGGGGCGAG.

This clone was counted many times. The read finishes 3 residues shy of the CDR3 end, and the germline J gene is used to complete it. This sequence joins TRBV5-4 and TRBJ1-2, with TRBD1 matching 7 bases. Germline V gene sequence: CDR1 SGHNT, CDR2 YYREEE (reference sequence). This CDR3 has 15 amino acids. Trimming at V came to 5 bases and at J to 5 bases, leaving 12 bases not matched to a gene. The part of the CDR3 DNA that was read is TGTGCCAGCAGAGGGGGCGTCGACCACCATTATGGC. It yields the protein CASRGGVDHHYG. The CDR3 in full is CASRGGVDHHYGYTF.

In its sample, this clone was seen many times. Read sequence stops 3 residues before the CDR3 end, and the germline J gene provides the missing end. The chain combines TRBV4-2 with TRBJ2-7; D remains unclear. V was shortened by 2 bases and J by 6 bases, with 17 bases between the two germline ends. CDR3 length: 15 residues. CDR1 and CDR2 (germline): LGHNA, YNFKEQ. The sequenced part of the CDR3 DNA is TGTGCCAGCAGCCAACGCACCCAAGCCCCTATCGAG. Translation: CASSQRTQAPIE. The CDR3 as a whole reads CASSQRTQAPIEQYF.

The table lists this clone with many counts. From the germline J gene comes the end of the CDR3, since the read stops 3 residues before it. J is TRBJ1-1 and V is TRBV30; tentative D call: TRBD1 (5 bases). V lost 4 bases and J lost 4, with 10 bases in between. Germline V gene data show CDR1 as GTSNPN and CDR2 as SVGIG (reference sequence). This CDR3 is built from 12 residues. The CDR3 spells CAWNGGVTEAFF. The CDR3 DNA, read in part, is TGTGCCTGGAACGGAGGGGTCACTGAA. The whole variable domain, remainder taken from reference TRBV30 and TRBJ1-1, is SQTIHQWPATLVQPVGSPLSLECTVEGTSNPNLYWYRQAAGRGLQLLFYSVGIGQISSEVPQNLSASRPQDRQFILSSKKLLLSDSGFYLCAWNGGVTEAFFGQGTRLTVV.

This clone was counted ten times or more. The read falls 3 residues short of the CDR3 end, and the missing part is taken from the germline J gene. The gene calls are TRBV5-1 and TRBJ2-2; 8 nucleotides line up with TRBD1. The germline CDR1 and CDR2 sequences are SGHRS and YFSETQ. This CDR3 region has 16 residues. With 2 bases clipped from V and 5 bases from J, the junction kept 8 bases outside the gene matches. The CDR3 is CASSFVRGRFTGELFF. The CDR3 bases that were read are TGCGCCAGCAGCTTTGTCAGGGGGCGTTTTACCGGGGAG.

There are many counts of this clone. Read coverage stops 3 residues before the CDR3 terminus; the germline J gene supplies the remainder. The genes are TRBV19 and TRBJ2-7; 11 positions match TRBD2. Germline CDR1 is LNHDA and CDR2 is SQIVND (reference sequence). V trimming: 5 bases; J trimming: 3 bases; junction bases outside the gene matches: 9. This CDR3 has 16 amino acids. CDR3 residues: CASSRTLAGAVYEQYF. The CDR3 DNA, read in part, is TGTGCCAGTAGTCGTACACTAGCGGGAGCCGTCTACGAG. Based on the CDR3 plus reference TRBV19 and TRBJ2-7, the full variable domain is DGGITQSPKYLFRKEGQNVTLSCEQNLNHDAMYWYRQDPGQGLRLIYYSQIVNDFQKGDIAEGYSVSREKKESFPLTVTSAQKNPTAFYLCASSRTLAGAVYEQYFGPGTRLTVT.

There are many counts of this clone. Coverage ceases 3 residues before the CDR3 finishes, and the germline J gene fills in the end. The rearrangement links TRBV7-2 to TRBJ1-3; D gene uncertain. There are 12 residues in the CDR3. Germline values: CDR1 SGHTA, CDR2 FQGNSA. V was shortened by 5 bases and J by 7 bases, with 9 bases between the two germline ends. The CDR3 DNA, read in part, is TGTGCCAGCAGCCCGACACGGAACACC. Translated, it gives CASSPTRNT. The CDR3 reads in full as CASSPTRNTIYF.

This clone was seen at least ten times. From the germline J gene comes the end of the CDR3, since the read stops 3 residues before it. The gene calls are TRBV20-1 and TRBJ2-5; 12 bases are a match to TRBD2. Per the germline V gene, CDR1 is DFQATT and CDR2 is SNEGSKA (reference sequence). The CDR3 runs 18 residues. V was clipped by 0 bases and J by 2 bases; unmatched bases: 10. The CDR3 bases that were read are TGCAGTGCTAGAGATCGTGTCAGCGGACTAGCGGGACAAGAGACC. Residues: CSARDRVSGLAGQET. From start to end, the CDR3 is CSARDRVSGLAGQETQYF.